Following are 15 T cell receptor beta chains from one sample sequenced in a study of preoperative IRX-2 immunotherapy in early breast cancer. The sample's treatment: preoperative locoregional IRX-2 cytokine immunotherapy. Measured with immunoSEQ multiplex PCR; TCRdb has only the in-frame clones, and not every one. This sample has about 98,000 clones, with about nine tenths found just once. The specimen comprised tumor tissue, sampled after IRX-2 immunotherapy. These receptors were collected from a human donor with breast cancer.

This clone was found a few times. The chain is built from TRBV29-1 and TRBJ2-7; D remains ambiguous. The V end was cut by 4 bases, the J end by 0 bases, with 13 bases between. Germline V gives CDR1 SQVTM, CDR2 ANQGSEA. This CDR3 has 14 amino acids. The CDR3: CSVVILHLSYEQYF. CDR3 in DNA: TGCAGCGTTGTAATACTTCACCTCTCCTACGAGCAGTACTTC.

This sequence joins TRBV6-8 and TRBJ1-2; tentative D call: TRBD1 (5 bases). CDR1 is MNHGY and CDR2 is SAAAGT in the germline V gene. Trimming pared 6 bases from V and 2 bases from J, leaving 16 bases between. The CDR3 consists of 15 residues. The CDR3 DNA reads TGTGCCAGCAGCGGGACTCGCCTTACAAACTATGGCTACACCTTC. This sequence encodes CASSGTRLTNYGYTF.

V gene TRBV7-8 combines with J gene TRBJ1-2, with 9 positions matching TRBD1. CDR1 is SGHVS, CDR2 FQNEAQ, per germline. The CDR3 loop spans 13 amino acids. V shed 4 bases and J 6 bases; nucleotides not matched to a gene: 3. The CDR3 is CASSSDRGNGYTF. The CDR3 DNA reads as TGTGCCAGCAGCTCSGACAGGGGGAATGGCTACACCTTC.

Turning to this clone: A junction boundary mismatches the germline segment, possibly from a read error. This chain uses TRBV11-3 with TRBJ2-2; D gene uncertain. The CDR3 runs to 16 residues. Per the germline V gene, CDR1 is SGHNT and CDR2 is YENEEA. DNA for the CDR3: TGTGCCAGCAGTTTAGTTAGCCCCCGTGGTGGCGGGGAGCTGTTTTTT. This translates into CASSLVSPRGGGELFF.

The chain couples TRBV15 to TRBJ1-2; D unclear. The CDR3 loop spans 14 amino acids. V lost 3 bases and J 4 bases, leaving 12 bases between the germline ends. CDR1 is LNHNV and CDR2 is YYDKDF in the germline V gene (reference sequence). CDR3 sequence: CATSRDRQAYGYTF. CDR3 bases: TGTGCCACCAGCAGGGATCGGCAGGCCTATGGCTACACCTTC. The full variable domain, in which reference TRBV15 and TRBJ1-2 provide the parts outside the CDR3, is DAMVIQNPRYQVTQFGKPVTLSCSQTLNHNVMYWYQQKSSQAPKLLFHYYDKDFNNEADTPDNFQSRRPNTSFCFLDIRSPGLGDTAMYLCATSRDRQAYGYTFGSGTRLTVV.

The CDR3 DNA follows: TGTGCCAGCTCACCAATGACAGATGTCTTCTATGGCTACACCTTC. It encodes CASSPMTDVFYGYTF. The chain employs TRBV18 and TRBJ1-2; perhaps TRBD1 as D (5 bases). The CDR3 sequence is 15 residues long. The germline V gene has CDR1 KGHSH and CDR2 LQKENI. Trimming took 2 bases from V and 4 from J, leaving 14 bases between them. Full variable domain (missing parts from reference TRBV18 and TRBJ1-2): NAGVMQNPRHLVRRRGQEARLRCSPMKGHSHVYWYRQLPEEGLKFMVYLQKENIIDESGMPKERFSAEFPKEGPSILRIQQVVRGDSAAYFCASSPMTDVFYGYTFGSGTRLTVV.

This chain uses TRBV30 with TRBJ2-5, with D tentatively TRBD2 (7 bases). From germline, CDR1 is GTSNPN and CDR2 SVGIG (reference sequence). The CDR3 is 15 amino acids. Between the trimmed V and J ends, which lost 1 base and 5 bases, there was a span of 17 bases. DNA for the CDR3: TGTGCCTGGAGTGAACGGGGGGCCAAGCGGGAGACCCAGTACTTC. Protein sequence: CAWSERGAKRETQYF.

The V call is TRBV30, the J call TRBJ1-1; D remains unclear. The CDR3 runs to 11 residues. CDR1 and CDR2 (germline): GTSNPN, SVGIG (reference sequence). The V and J ends lost 8 bases and 4 bases respectively, with 11 bases between them. CDR3 nucleotides: TGTGCCCGAAAGATAGGCACTGAAGCTTTCTTT. It yields the protein CARKIGTEAFF.

In this sample, this clone turned up a few times. The CDR3 region is CAWGRGGKNIQYF. The CDR3 region has the DNA TGTGCCTGGGGTAGAGGAGGCAAAAACATTCAGTACTTC. This sequence joins TRBV30 and TRBJ2-4; a possible D gene is TRBD2 (5 bases). Germline V lookup: CDR1 GTSNPN, CDR2 SVGIG (reference sequence). This CDR3 comprises 13 residues. V lost 5 bases and J lost 3, with 11 bases in between.

The chain combines TRBV29-1 with TRBJ2-1; D may match TRBD1 or TRBD2 (5 bases each). Germline V CDR1 and CDR2: SQVTM, ANQGSEA. This CDR3 has 15 amino acids. Trimming removed 4 bases at V and 2 bases at J, with 15 bases between. This CDR3 reads CSVVRADTAYNEQFF. DNA of the CDR3: TGCAGCGTTGTTAGAGCGGACACCGCCTACAATGAGCAGTTCTTC.

Comment on this clone: This sample includes further DNA sequences coding for the same CDR3. This sequence joins TRBV28 and TRBJ1-2; D is unclear. The V gene's germline CDR1 is MDHEN and CDR2 SYDVKM. The CDR3 is 12 residues long. V was clipped by 1 base and J by 4 bases, with 4 bases between them. CDR3: CASSLSGYGYTF. CDR3 nucleotides: TGTGCCAGCAGTTTATCGGGCTATGGCTACACCTTC.

The chain has TRBV29-1 and TRBJ1-5, with TRBD1 as a possible D gene (5 bases). Trimming stripped 4 bases from V and 8 bases from J, with 12 bases between. The CDR3 is 12 residues long. Germline V gene sequence: CDR1 SQVTM, CDR2 ANQGSEA. The CDR3 DNA is TGCAGCGTTGCGGTCGGGGGTGAGCCCCAGCATTTT. Protein: CSVAVGGEPQHF.

The chain is built from TRBV19 and TRBJ2-2; D is perhaps TRBD1 (6 bases). The CDR3 consists of 15 residues. V was trimmed by 5 bases and J by 1 base, leaving 11 bases between them. CDR1 and CDR2 from the germline V gene are LNHDA and SQIVND (reference sequence). CDR3 coding DNA: TGTGCCAGTAGTTTCCAGGGGCTGAACACCGGGGAGCTGTTTTTT. This gives the protein CASSFQGLNTGELFF.

The rearrangement links TRBV1 to TRBJ2-1; the D call TRBD2 from the table was never checked on the DNA. TRBV1 is a known pseudogene. The CDR3 contains 14 residues. DNA for the CDR3: TGCGCCAGCAGCCAAGTAGAACTAGCTAATGAGCAGTTCTTC. Its translation: CASSQVELANEQFF.

The chain uses TRBV15 and TRBJ1-1; D gene ambiguous. V was pared by 0 bases and J by 7 bases, with 15 bases between. CDR3 length: 15 residues. From germline, CDR1 is LNHNV and CDR2 YYDKDF (reference sequence). The CDR3 loop reads CATSRDVGFWNEAFF. The CDR3 DNA sequence: TGTGCCACCAGCAGAGATGTGGGGTTTTGGAATGAAGCTTTCTTT.